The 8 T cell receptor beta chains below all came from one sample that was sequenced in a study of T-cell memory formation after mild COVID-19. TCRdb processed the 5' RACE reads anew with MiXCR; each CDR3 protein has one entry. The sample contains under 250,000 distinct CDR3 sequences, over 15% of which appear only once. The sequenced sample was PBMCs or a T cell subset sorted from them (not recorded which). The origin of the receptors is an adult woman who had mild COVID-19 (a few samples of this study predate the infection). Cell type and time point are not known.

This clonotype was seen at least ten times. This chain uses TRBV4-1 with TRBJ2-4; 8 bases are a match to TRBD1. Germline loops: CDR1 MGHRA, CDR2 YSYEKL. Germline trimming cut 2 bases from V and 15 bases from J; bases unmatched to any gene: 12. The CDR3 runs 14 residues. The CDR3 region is CASSQPGTGSFPYF. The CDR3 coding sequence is TGCGCCAGCAGCCAACCCGGGACAGGTTCTTTTCCGTACTTC.

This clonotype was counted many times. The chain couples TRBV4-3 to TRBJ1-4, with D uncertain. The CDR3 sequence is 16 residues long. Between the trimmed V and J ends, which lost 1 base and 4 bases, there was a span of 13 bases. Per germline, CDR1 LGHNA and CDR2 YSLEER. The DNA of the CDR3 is TGCGCCAGCAGCCAAGGGTTTTCGATTTATAATGAAAAACTGTTTTTT. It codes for CASSQGFSIYNEKLFF.

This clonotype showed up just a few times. The CDR3 DNA reads TGTGCCAGCAGCCAAAAGGGACAGGGGGCTATTGAAGCTTTCTTT. Amino acids: CASSQKGQGAIEAFF. The chain uses TRBV7-9 and TRBJ1-1; TRBD1 matches 12 bases. The CDR3 is 15 amino acids. The germline V gene encodes CDR1 SEHNR and CDR2 FQNEAQ (reference sequence). Unmatched junction bases numbered 8, after V lost 5 bases and J lost 7 bases.

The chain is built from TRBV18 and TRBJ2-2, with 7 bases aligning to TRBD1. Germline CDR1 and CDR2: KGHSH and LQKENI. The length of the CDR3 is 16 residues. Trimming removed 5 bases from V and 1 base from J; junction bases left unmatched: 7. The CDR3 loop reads CASSDLGQLNTGELFF. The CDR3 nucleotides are TGTGCCAGCTCAGACTTGGGACAGCTGAACACCGGGGAGCTGTTTTTT. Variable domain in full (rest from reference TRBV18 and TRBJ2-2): NAGVMQNPRHLVRRRGQEARLRCSPMKGHSHVYWYRQLPEEGLKFMVYLQKENIIDESGMPKERFSAEFPKEGPSILRIQQVVRGDSAAYFCASSDLGQLNTGELFFGEGSRLTVL.

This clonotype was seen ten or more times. This chain's CDR3 is CASSSGETGSEQYF. In DNA, the CDR3 is TGCGCCAGCAGCTCGGGCGAAACAGGGAGCGAGCAGTACTTC. This chain links TRBV5-1 with TRBJ2-7; D perhaps matches TRBD1 (6 bases). There are 14 residues in the CDR3. V was cut by 3 bases and J by 6 bases, with 16 bases left in between. Germline V gives CDR1 SGHRS, CDR2 YFSETQ.

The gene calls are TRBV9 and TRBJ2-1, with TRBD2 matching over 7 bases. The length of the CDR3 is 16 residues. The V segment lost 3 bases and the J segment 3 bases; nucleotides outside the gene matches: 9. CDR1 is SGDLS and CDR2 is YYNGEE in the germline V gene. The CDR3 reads CASSAGGTTYYNEQFF. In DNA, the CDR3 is TGTGCCAGCAGCGCTGGGGGGACTACCTACTACAATGAGCAGTTCTTC.

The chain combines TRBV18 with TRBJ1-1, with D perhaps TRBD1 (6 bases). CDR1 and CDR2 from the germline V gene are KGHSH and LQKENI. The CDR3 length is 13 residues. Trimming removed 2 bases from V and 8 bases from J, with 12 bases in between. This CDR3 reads CASSPGQPMEAFF. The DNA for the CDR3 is TGTGCCAGCTCACCAGGACAGCCAATGGAAGCTTTCTTT.

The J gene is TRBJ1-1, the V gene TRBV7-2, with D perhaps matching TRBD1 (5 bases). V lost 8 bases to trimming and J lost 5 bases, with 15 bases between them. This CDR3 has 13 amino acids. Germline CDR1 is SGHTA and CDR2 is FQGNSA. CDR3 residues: CASGWGVGTEAFF. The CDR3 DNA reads TGTGCCAGCGGATGGGGGGTTGGAACTGAAGCTTTCTTT.